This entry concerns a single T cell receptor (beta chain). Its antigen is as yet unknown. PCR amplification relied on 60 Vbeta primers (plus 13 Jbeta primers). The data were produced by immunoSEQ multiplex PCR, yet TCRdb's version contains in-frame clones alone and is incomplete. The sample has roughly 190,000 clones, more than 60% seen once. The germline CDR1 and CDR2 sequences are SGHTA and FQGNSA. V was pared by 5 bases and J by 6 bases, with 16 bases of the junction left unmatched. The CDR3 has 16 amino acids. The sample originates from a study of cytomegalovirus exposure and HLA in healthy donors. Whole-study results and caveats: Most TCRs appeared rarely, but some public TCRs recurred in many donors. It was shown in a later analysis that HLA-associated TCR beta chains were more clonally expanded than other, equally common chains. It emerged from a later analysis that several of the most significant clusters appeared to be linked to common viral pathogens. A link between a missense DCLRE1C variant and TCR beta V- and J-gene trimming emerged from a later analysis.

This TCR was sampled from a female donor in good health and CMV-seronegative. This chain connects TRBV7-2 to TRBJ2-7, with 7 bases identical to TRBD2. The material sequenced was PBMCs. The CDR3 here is CASSPPGLRETAEQYF. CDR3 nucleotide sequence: TGTGCCAGCAGCCCCCCGGGGTTGCGGGAGACTGCCGAGCAGTACTTC.